The clone carrying this TCR beta chain was seen only a few times. The antigen is undetermined. This entry comes from a study of T-cell memory formation after mild COVID-19. Across the whole study: Across donors, TCR clusters were largely donor specific.

J was trimmed by 4 bases and V by 6 bases; bases with no gene match: 9. Germline values: CDR1 SGHRS, CDR2 YFSETQ. This CDR3 is 15 amino acids long. Broader study findings: In pre-infection memory, a portion of responding clones appeared, which suggested that cross-reactive memory joined. CD4+ bias marked clones expanding day 15 to 37, unlike balanced contracting clones. Nothing confirmed that second-wave clones peaking on day 37 were specific for SARS-CoV-2.

TCRdb reanalysed the 5' RACE reads using MiXCR and keeps one entry per CDR3 protein. The sample shows 350,000 to 450,000 distinct CDR3 sequences, under 15% of them seen only once. Sequenced input: PBMCs or a T cell subset sorted from them (not recorded which). The chain recombines TRBV5-1 with TRBJ2-3; 9 positions match TRBD1. The sequence was collected from a man younger than 35 who had mild COVID-19 (a few samples of this study predate the infection). Cell type and time point are not known. The CDR3 DNA follows: TGCGCCAGCACAATCGGGACAGGGTTTGCAGATACGCAGTATTTT. Protein product: CASTIGTGFADTQYF.